The 21 T cell receptor beta chains in this list originate from one sample, sequenced in a study of CD8+ T cells in alopecia areata. cDNA reverse transcribed from extracted RNA served as the sequencing template. Clones were read by immunoSEQ multiplex PCR, and TCRdb kept only the in-frame ones, dropping some. The sample shows around 110,000 clones, none of them appearing just once. The sequenced sample was lesional skin. The receptors shown here come from a C3H/HeJ mouse with alopecia areata. Strain haplotype at MHC: H2-k.

Concerning this clone itself: TCRdb's protein does not match the DNA translation at residue 12; the protein provided is translated from the DNA. Mouse germline and gene names are used. The read stops 3 residues short of the end of the CDR3; the missing end is completed from the germline J gene. This chain uses TRBV19 with TRBJ1-3; 9 bases agree with TRBD1. This CDR3 is 15 amino acids long. CDR1 is FNHDT and CDR2 is SITEND in the germline V gene (reference sequence). Germline trimming cut 3 bases from V and 2 bases from J; bases unmatched to any gene: 3. The CDR3 DNA, read in part, is TGTGCCAGCAGTACCCGGGACAGGGCTGGAAATACG. Its protein product is CASSTRDRAGNT. The complete CDR3 reads CASSTRDRAGNTLYF.

Worth noting for this clone: Each gene name is a mouse one. The read terminates 4 residues before the CDR3 end, so the remaining end is supplied by the germline J gene. This chain uses TRBV17 with TRBJ2-7; 7 bases match TRBD2. The CDR3 length is 12 residues. With 6 bases clipped from V and 3 bases from J, the junction kept 2 bases outside the gene matches. CDR1 and CDR2 (germline): MNHDT, YYDKIL. The part of the CDR3 DNA that was read is TGTGCTAGCAGCCTGGGGGTCTAT. It is translated as CASSLGVY. The whole CDR3 region reads CASSLGVYEQYF.

This clone has a handful of counts. Any gene name here is a mouse gene name. The read ends 4 residues early relative to the CDR3; the germline J gene fills the gap. This chain links TRBV13-3 with TRBJ2-3; 9 nucleotides align to TRBD2. This CDR3 region has 16 residues. The J segment lost 0 bases and the V segment lost 1 base, leaving 3 bases of the junction unmatched. Germline lookup yields CDR1 NNHDY and CDR2 SYVADS. Incomplete CDR3 DNA: TGTGCCAGCAGTGATAGGGGACTGGGAAGTGCAGAA. As protein: CASSDRGLGSAE. The CDR3, in full, reads CASSDRGLGSAETLYF.

The table lists this clone with a few counts. All gene names here are mouse names. The read stops 4 residues short of the end of the CDR3; the missing end is completed from the germline J gene. V usage is TRBV1 and J usage is TRBJ1-1, with D possibly being TRBD1 (6 bases). The CDR3 contains 16 residues. CDR1 is NSQYPW, CDR2 LRSPGD, per germline (reference sequence). The part of the CDR3 DNA that was read is TGCACCTGCAGTGCAGATCTCACTGGGGGGGCGCGA. It yields the protein CTCSADLTGGAR. The whole CDR3 protein is CTCSADLTGGAREVFF.

This clone was counted only a few times. The germline and genes are mouse ones. The read ends 4 residues shy of where the CDR3 ends; the end is completed using the germline J gene. The chain is built from TRBV17 and TRBJ2-1, with TRBD2 identical over 11 bases. The CDR3 covers 16 residues. Trimming at V came to 6 bases and at J to 1 base, leaving 5 bases not matched to a gene. The germline gives CDR1 MNHDT, CDR2 YYDKIL. CDR3 loop: CASSSDWGGNYAEQFF. CDR3 DNA (partial): TGTGCTAGCAGCTCTGACTGGGGGGGGAACTATGCT.

For this clone: Gene names follow the mouse nomenclature. The read falls 4 residues short of the CDR3 end, and the missing part is taken from the germline J gene. Different DNA sequences within this sample yield the same CDR3. The chain couples TRBV31 to TRBJ2-5; 8 bases match TRBD2. There are 14 residues in the CDR3. Germline lookup yields CDR1 GKSSPN and CDR2 SITVG. V shed 0 bases and J 2 bases; nucleotides not matched to a gene: 1. The CDR3 here is CAWSLDWGQDTQYF. The part of the CDR3 DNA that was read is TGTGCCTGGAGTCTAGACTGGGGCCAAGAC.

This clone appeared a few times. Any gene name here is a mouse gene name. The read terminates 4 residues ahead of where the CDR3 ends, so the germline J gene completes it. The chain links TRBV1 to TRBJ1-1; the D gene is possibly TRBD1 (6 bases). Germline V CDR1 and CDR2: NSQYPW, LRSPGD (reference sequence). The CDR3 is made up of 15 amino acids. CDR3 DNA (partial): TGCACCTGCAGTGCAGATACTGGGGGGGCTGGA. Translated: CTCSADTGGAG. In full, the CDR3 is CTCSADTGGAGEVFF.

Worth noting for this clone: The gene symbols are mouse symbols. The read falls 4 residues short of the CDR3 end, and the missing part is taken from the germline J gene. The chain joins TRBV17 to TRBJ1-2, with 7 bases aligning to TRBD1. The CDR3 runs to 12 residues. The germline V gene encodes CDR1 MNHDT and CDR2 YYDKIL. V lost 6 bases and J lost 4; bases outside the gene matches: 2. The CDR3 sequence: CASRQGGSDYTF. Incomplete CDR3 DNA: TGTGCTAGCAGGCAGGGGGGCTCC.

This clone appeared many times. Germline and genes: mouse. The read halts 4 residues ahead of the CDR3 end, with the missing end drawn from the germline J gene. V gene TRBV13-3 combines with J gene TRBJ1-2, with 7 bases matching TRBD1. Germline V gene lookup returns CDR1 NNHDY and CDR2 SYVADS. The CDR3 sequence is 12 residues long. The CDR3 region is CASSRDSLDYTF. The sequenced part of the CDR3 DNA is TGTGCCAGCAGTCGGGACAGCCTC.

This clone was seen a few times. Mouse names are used for the genes. The read stops 4 residues short of the end of the CDR3; the missing end is completed from the germline J gene. The V and J genes are TRBV19 and TRBJ2-1; a weak D match, TRBD1 (5 bases). Looked up from germline, CDR1 is FNHDT and CDR2 is SITEND (reference sequence). Trimming shortened V by 3 bases and J by 5 bases, and 12 bases separated the two germline ends. This CDR3 comprises 14 residues. CDR3: CASSTGLDNAEQFF. The CDR3 bases that were read are TGTGCCAGCAGTACAGGGCTAGACAATGCT. The full variable domain, with the rest looked up from reference TRBV19 and TRBJ2-1, is GGIITQTPKFLIGQEGQKLTLKCQQNFNHDTMYWYRQDSGKGLRLIYYSITENDLQKGDLSEGYDASREKKSSFSLTVTSAQKNEMAVFLCASSTGLDNAEQFFGPGTRLTVL.

As regards this clone: Gene names and germline match the mouse. The read ends 4 residues before the CDR3 terminus; that terminus is restored from the germline J gene. The chain combines TRBV13-1 with TRBJ1-1, with 9 positions matching TRBD1. Germline loops: CDR1 NSHNY, CDR2 SYGAGN. The CDR3 runs 13 residues. The CDR3 loop reads CASSDSGQGEVFF. CDR3 DNA, as far as it was read: TGTGCCAGCAGTGATTCGGGACAGGGA.

A few counts support this clone. The genes are named according to mouse. The read falls 4 residues short of the CDR3 end, and the missing part is taken from the germline J gene. This sequence joins TRBV16 and TRBJ2-1, with 11 bases matching TRBD2. CDR3 length: 19 residues. The germline gives CDR1 SGHSA, CDR2 FRNQAP. V dropped 0 bases and J dropped 0; count of bases not matched to a gene: 7. The sequenced part of the CDR3 DNA is TGTGCAAGCAGCTTAGATCGAACTGGGGGGGCGCCTAACTATGCT. The encoded protein is CASSLDRTGGAPNYA. The whole CDR3 protein is CASSLDRTGGAPNYAEQFF.

With respect to this clone: Gene names and germline match the mouse. The missing CDR3 end, 4 residues past where the read stops, is filled in from the germline J gene. This chain connects TRBV13-3 to TRBJ2-1, with a weak D call TRBD1 (6 bases). Germline V CDR1 and CDR2: NNHDY, SYVADS. The V gene lost 2 bases and the J gene lost 3 bases, with 9 bases spanning the gap. This CDR3 is 14 amino acids long. CDR3 residues: CASSEGHLYAEQFF. Incomplete CDR3 DNA: TGTGCCAGCAGTGAGGGACACCTCTATGCT.

Comment on this clone: Gene names follow the mouse nomenclature. The read terminates 4 residues before the CDR3 end, so the remaining end is supplied by the germline J gene. At the DNA level, this CDR3 is encoded by other sequences in the same sample as well. V and J are TRBV13-3 and TRBJ1-4; 7 bases agree with TRBD1. Germline CDR1 and CDR2: NNHDY and SYVADS. The CDR3 loop spans 14 amino acids. V was pared by 1 base and J by 6 bases, with 3 bases of the junction left unmatched. The CDR3 reads CASSDRQGDERLFF. The DNA read from the CDR3 is TGTGCCAGCAGTGATAGGCAGGGGGACGAA.

Of note for this clone: Germline and genes: mouse. The observed sequence ends 4 residues before the CDR3 terminus, with the missing tail filled in from the germline J gene. The chain links TRBV2 to TRBJ1-1, with D possibly TRBD1 on 5 matching bases. The length of the CDR3 is 11 residues. Germline CDR1 is LGHNA and CDR2 is YSYQKL. Partial CDR3 DNA: TGTGCCAGCAGCCAGGACAAA. This encodes CASSQDK. The entire CDR3 reads CASSQDKEVFF.

Remarks on this clone: The gene names here belong to mouse. The read terminates 4 residues ahead of where the CDR3 ends, so the germline J gene completes it. The chain recombines TRBV12-1 with TRBJ1-2; TRBD1 matches at 7 bases. The germline CDR1 and CDR2 sequences are SGHSN and HYEKVE. This CDR3 contains 14 residues. The V segment lost 2 bases and the J segment 4 bases; nucleotides outside the gene matches: 6. The part of the CDR3 DNA that was read is TGTGCCAGCTCTCCGTTACAGGGGACCTCC. This translates into CASSPLQGTS. The CDR3 in its entirety is CASSPLQGTSDYTF. The full variable domain, in which reference TRBV12-1 and TRBJ1-2 provide the parts outside the CDR3, is DSGVVQSPRHIIKEKGGRSVLTCIPISGHSNVVWYQQTLGKELKFLIQHYEKVERDKGFLPSRFSVQQFDDYHSEMNMSALELEDSAMYFCASSPLQGTSDYTFGSGTRLLVI.

This clone was seen more than once but under ten times. The protein here is the DNA translation, as the TCRdb protein differs from it at residue 12. The listed genes are named as in mouse. The sequence runs out 3 residues before the end of the CDR3; the remainder is reconstructed from the germline J gene. The chain links TRBV13-3 to TRBJ1-6; D might be TRBD1 (6 bases). TRBJ1-6 counts as an open reading frame of uncertain function. Germline assignment: CDR1 NNHDY and CDR2 SYVADS. This CDR3 contains 15 residues. Deletions cut 4 bases from V and 5 bases from J, with 13 bases between. The CDR3 region is CASSPWGADNSPLYF. The covered CDR3 bases are TGTGCCAGCAGTCCCTGGGGGGCGGATAATTCGCCC.

Concerning this clone itself: Each gene name is a mouse one. With the read ending 4 residues before the CDR3 end, the germline J gene is used to fill in that end. This rearrangement joins TRBV1 to TRBJ2-1; D call uncertain. There are 14 residues in the CDR3. Trimming took off 3 bases at V and 4 bases at J, with 10 bases between the two ends. Germline CDR1 reads NSQYPW; CDR2 reads LRSPGD (reference sequence). CDR3 DNA (partial): TGCACCTGCAGTGCGCACAGTCTGTATGCT. Its protein is CTCSAHSLYA. The complete CDR3 protein is CTCSAHSLYAEQFF.

As for this clone: The gene names given are mouse names. The read ends 4 residues early relative to the CDR3; the germline J gene fills the gap. This chain connects TRBV13-2 to TRBJ2-2; 10 nucleotides line up with TRBD2. Germline trimming cut 3 bases from V and 6 bases from J; bases unmatched to any gene: 2. Looked up from germline, CDR1 is NNHNN and CDR2 is SYGAGS (reference sequence). The CDR3 is made up of 14 amino acids. The sequenced part of the CDR3 DNA is TGTGCCAGCGGTGGGACTGGGGGCCCCGGG. Its translation: CASGGTGGPG. The full CDR3 protein reads CASGGTGGPGQLYF.

This clone occurred a few times. Mouse names are used for the genes. Read data end 4 residues before the CDR3 end; the end is taken from the germline J gene. The chain joins TRBV5 to TRBJ2-5, with TRBD2 identical over 12 bases. Unmatched junction bases numbered 2, after V lost 1 base and J lost 3 bases. From germline, CDR1 is LGHNA and CDR2 YNLKQL (reference sequence). The CDR3 has 16 residues. The CDR3 loop reads CASSQGDWGAQDTQYF. The part of the CDR3 DNA that was read is TGTGCCAGCAGCCAAGGGGACTGGGGGGCACAAGAC.

With respect to this clone: The genes are named according to mouse. With the read ending 4 residues before the CDR3 end, the germline J gene is used to fill in that end. The gene calls are TRBV13-3 and TRBJ2-2; 9 positions match TRBD1. The V segment lost 3 bases and the J segment 0 bases; nucleotides outside the gene matches: 3. The CDR3 has 16 amino acids. Germline V gene data show CDR1 as NNHDY and CDR2 as SYVADS. Incomplete CDR3 DNA: TGTGCCAGCAGTGGTGGACAGGGGCCAAACACCGGG. Its protein product is CASSGGQGPNTG. The entire CDR3 protein reads CASSGGQGPNTGQLYF.